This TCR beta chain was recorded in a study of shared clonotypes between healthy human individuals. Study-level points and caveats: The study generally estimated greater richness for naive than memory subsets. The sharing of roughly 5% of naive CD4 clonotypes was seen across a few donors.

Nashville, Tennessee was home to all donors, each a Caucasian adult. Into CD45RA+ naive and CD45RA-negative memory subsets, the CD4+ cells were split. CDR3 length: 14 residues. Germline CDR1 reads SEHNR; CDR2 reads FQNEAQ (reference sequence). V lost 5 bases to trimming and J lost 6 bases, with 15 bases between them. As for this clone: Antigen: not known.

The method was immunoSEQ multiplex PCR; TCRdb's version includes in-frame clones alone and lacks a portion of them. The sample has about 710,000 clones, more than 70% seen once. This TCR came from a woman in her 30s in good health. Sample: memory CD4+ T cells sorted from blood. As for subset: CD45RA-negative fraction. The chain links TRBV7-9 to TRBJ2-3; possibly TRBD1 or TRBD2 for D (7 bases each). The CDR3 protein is CASSPRQGGDTQYF. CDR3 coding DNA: TGTGCCAGCAGCCCACGACAGGGAGGGGATACGCAGTATTTT.